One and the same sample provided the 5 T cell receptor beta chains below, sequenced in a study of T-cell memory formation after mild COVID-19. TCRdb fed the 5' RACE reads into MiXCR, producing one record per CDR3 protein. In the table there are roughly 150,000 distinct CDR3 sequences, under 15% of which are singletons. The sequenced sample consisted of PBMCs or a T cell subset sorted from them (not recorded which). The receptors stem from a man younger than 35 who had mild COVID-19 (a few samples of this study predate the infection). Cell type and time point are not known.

The CDR3 sequence is CASSSPGRGAETQYF. CDR3 DNA: TGTGCCAGCAGCTCCCCCGGCAGGGGTGCAGAGACCCAGTACTTC. This chain connects TRBV11-2 to TRBJ2-5, with D perhaps TRBD1 (6 bases). Germline V gene sequence: CDR1 SGHAT, CDR2 FQNNGV. V lost 4 bases and J 4 bases, leaving 16 bases between the germline ends. The CDR3 has 15 residues.

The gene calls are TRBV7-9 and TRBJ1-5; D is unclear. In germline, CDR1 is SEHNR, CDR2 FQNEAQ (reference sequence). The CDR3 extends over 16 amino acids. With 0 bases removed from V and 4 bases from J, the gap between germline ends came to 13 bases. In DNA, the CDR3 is TGTGCCAGCAGCTTAGCGCGGGGAGCGGAAAATCAGCCCCAGCATTTT. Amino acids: CASSLARGAENQPQHF.

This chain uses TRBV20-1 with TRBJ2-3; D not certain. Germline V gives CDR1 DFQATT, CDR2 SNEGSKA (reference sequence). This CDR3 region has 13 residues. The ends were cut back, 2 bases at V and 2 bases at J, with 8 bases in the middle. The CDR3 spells CSARLSPTDTQYF. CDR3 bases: TGCAGTGCTAGACTAAGCCCCACAGATACGCAGTATTTT.

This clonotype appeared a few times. CDR3 sequence reads: CASSLAIRPGQGYEQYF. The CDR3 DNA reads TGTGCCAGCAGCTTAGCCATTAGACCGGGACAGGGGTACGAGCAGTACTTC. The V and J genes are TRBV7-2 and TRBJ2-7; 10 nucleotides line up with TRBD1. The CDR3 is made up of 17 amino acids. The V segment lost 0 bases and the J segment 4 bases; nucleotides outside the gene matches: 9. The germline V gene has CDR1 SGHTA and CDR2 FQGNSA.

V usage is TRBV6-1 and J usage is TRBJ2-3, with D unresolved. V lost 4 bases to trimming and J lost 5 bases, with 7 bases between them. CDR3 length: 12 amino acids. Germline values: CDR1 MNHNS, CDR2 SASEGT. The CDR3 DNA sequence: TGTGCCAGCAGTGCCCGGATAGATACGCAGTATTTT. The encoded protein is CASSARIDTQYF.